This entry describes one TCR beta chain. Profiled with immunoSEQ multiplex PCR; TCRdb holds only in-frame clones, not every one. The sample carries 150,000 to 200,000 clones, around 85% recorded once. This specimen comes from a study of blood T cell repertoires in COVID-19. The CDR3 extends over 16 amino acids. Germline V gene sequence: CDR1 MNHEY, CDR2 SVGAGI. V lost 0 bases and J lost 0, with 11 bases in between. The J gene is TRBJ1-1, the V gene TRBV6-5, with D possibly being TRBD1 (6 bases). Sequencing used peripheral blood. The receptor was derived from a man between 65 and 79 years old with active or convalescent COVID-19. The CDR3: CASSYSGGRMNTEAFF. In DNA form, the CDR3 reads TGTGCCAGCAGTTACTCCGGGGGGCGAATGAACACTGAAGCTTTCTTT.